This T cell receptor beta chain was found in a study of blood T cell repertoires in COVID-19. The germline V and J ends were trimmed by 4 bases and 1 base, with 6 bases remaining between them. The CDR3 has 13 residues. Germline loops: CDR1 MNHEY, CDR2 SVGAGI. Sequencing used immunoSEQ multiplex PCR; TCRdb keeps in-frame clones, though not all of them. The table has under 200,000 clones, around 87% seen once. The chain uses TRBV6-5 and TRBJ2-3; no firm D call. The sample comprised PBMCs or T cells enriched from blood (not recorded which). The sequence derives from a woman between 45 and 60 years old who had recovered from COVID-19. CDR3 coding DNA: TGTGCCAGCAGTTCCCGGGGCACAGATACGCAGTATTTT. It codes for CASSSRGTDTQYF.